The 22 T cell receptor beta chains below come from one sample, sequenced in a study of monozygotic twins with inflammatory bowel disease. After re-calling the 5' RACE reads, TCRdb lists one entry per CDR3 protein, DNA absent. The ten top clones account for about 2.4%, within a sample of fewer than 550,000 distinct CDR3 sequences. The specimen sequenced was blood. The receptor source for this set is a human donor with ulcerative colitis or Crohn's disease, or a healthy co-twin of an affected twin (not recorded which).

The V gene is TRBV5-1, the J gene TRBJ2-2; TCRdb calls TRBD2, which cannot be checked without DNA. Germline CDR1 is SGHRS and CDR2 is YFSETQ. This CDR3 spans 16 amino acids. The CDR3 spells CASSLTSGASTGELFF.

CDR3 amino acids: CASSLEGDRALLAWGEQFF. V and J are TRBV28 and TRBJ2-1; the TCRdb call, TRBD1, lacks DNA for checking. The CDR3 spans 19 residues. Germline V gives CDR1 MDHEN, CDR2 SYDVKM.

The CDR3 is CASSQGYVAGGGTGELFF. The J gene is TRBJ2-2, the V gene TRBV4-3; TCRdb names TRBD2, which stays unverified in the absence of DNA. The CDR3 has 18 residues. Germline V gene sequence: CDR1 LGHNA, CDR2 YSLEER.

The V and J genes are TRBV5-1 and TRBJ2-3; TCRdb picks TRBD1, but there is no DNA to check that call. Germline CDR1 is SGHRS and CDR2 is YFSETQ. CDR3 length: 16 amino acids. The chain's CDR3 is CASSNLQGQGTDTQYF.

This chain uses TRBV12-3 or TRBV12-4 with TRBJ1-1; no DNA is available, so the TRBD1 call from TCRdb remains unchecked. CDR3 size: 13 residues. The CDR3 reads CAARGSGNTEAFF.

The V and J genes are TRBV18 and TRBJ2-7; no DNA is available, so the TRBD1 call from TCRdb remains unchecked. The V gene's germline CDR1 is KGHSH and CDR2 LQKENI. The CDR3 runs to 14 residues. CDR3: CASSFAGEGSEQYF.

This chain's CDR3 is CSAALPLSYNEQFF. The chain carries TRBV20-1 and TRBJ2-1; TCRdb lists TRBD1, though no DNA is available to test this call. The V gene's germline CDR1 is DFQATT and CDR2 SNEGSKA (reference sequence). The CDR3 is 14 residues long.

The chain combines TRBV12-3 or TRBV12-4 with TRBJ1-2; TCRdb designates TRBD1, a call that cannot be tested without DNA. This CDR3 region has 16 residues. The CDR3 loop reads CASSTGTPIVPPGYTF.

The chain employs TRBV5-6 and TRBJ2-2; lacking DNA, the TRBD1 call made by TCRdb goes unchecked. The CDR3 covers 15 residues. Per the germline V gene, CDR1 is SGHDT and CDR2 is YYEEEE. The CDR3 reads CASSLDPGGTGELFF.

The CDR3: CASSYSPSGMAYNEQFF. This sequence joins TRBV6-2 or TRBV6-3 and TRBJ2-1; TCRdb reports TRBD2, a call that lacks DNA to check it against. The CDR3 runs 17 residues. Germline values: CDR1 MNHEY, CDR2 SVGEGT.

The rearrangement joins TRBV18 to TRBJ2-7; TCRdb gives TRBD1 as the D gene, but with no DNA this cannot be confirmed. Germline lookup yields CDR1 KGHSH and CDR2 LQKENI. This CDR3 region has 15 residues. The CDR3 is CASSPEQVSSYEQYF.

This chain links TRBV12-3 or TRBV12-4 with TRBJ2-5; with no DNA, the TCRdb D assignment of TRBD1 cannot be verified. There are 15 residues in the CDR3. The CDR3 sequence is CASSSGNRGMETQYF.

CDR3 in amino acids: CASSQGPLTSGGNEQFF. The rearrangement links TRBV4-2 to TRBJ2-1; as DNA is missing, the TRBD2 call by TCRdb cannot be tested. Germline values: CDR1 LGHNA, CDR2 YNFKEQ. The CDR3 is made up of 17 amino acids.

This chain links TRBV15 with TRBJ2-5. Germline assignment: CDR1 LNHNV and CDR2 YYDKDF (reference sequence). The CDR3 is 14 amino acids. The CDR3 sequence: CATSRDRPEETQYF.

The chain combines TRBV20-1 with TRBJ1-1; absent DNA, TCRdb's TRBD1 call cannot be checked. Germline V gene data show CDR1 as DFQATT and CDR2 as SNEGSKA (reference sequence). The CDR3 is made up of 15 amino acids. Here the CDR3 reads CSARRTGEVNAEAFF.

The chain links TRBV4-1 to TRBJ2-3; TCRdb indicates TRBD1, and absent DNA this call remains unverified. CDR1 and CDR2 (germline): MGHRA, YSYEKL. The CDR3 spans 17 residues. The CDR3 is CASSQDFRQGIPDTQYF.

The chain couples TRBV5-1 to TRBJ2-1. The CDR3 length is 13 residues. Germline V lookup: CDR1 SGHRS, CDR2 YFSETQ. The CDR3 region is CASSLRAYNEQFF.

This rearrangement joins TRBV7-9 to TRBJ1-1. This CDR3 spans 12 amino acids. In germline, CDR1 is SEHNR, CDR2 FQNEAQ (reference sequence). CDR3 loop: CASTEVFAEAFF.

The V gene is TRBV30, the J gene TRBJ1-1. In germline, CDR1 is GTSNPN, CDR2 SVGIG (reference sequence). The CDR3 totals 15 residues. The CDR3 loop reads CAWSVSAVMNTEAFF.

The CDR3: CAIKVQGMNEQFF. V usage is TRBV10-3 and J usage is TRBJ2-1; lacking DNA, the TRBD1 call made by TCRdb goes unchecked. The CDR3 is 13 residues long. Germline V gives CDR1 ENHRY, CDR2 SYGVKD.

The J gene is TRBJ1-2, the V gene TRBV4-1; TCRdb's D call of TRBD1 is untestable without DNA. The CDR3 is 16 amino acids. Germline CDR1 reads MGHRA; CDR2 reads YSYEKL. The CDR3 loop is CASSLGQAEWWSGYTF.

This rearrangement joins TRBV4-3 to TRBJ1-1. Germline CDR1 is LGHNA and CDR2 is YSLEER. The CDR3 has 16 residues. CDR3 protein: CASSQGSYWMNTEAFF.